The 22 T cell receptor beta chains below all came from one sample that was sequenced in a study of cytomegalovirus exposure and HLA in healthy donors. 60 Vbeta and 13 Jbeta primers were used in PCR. The data were produced by immunoSEQ multiplex PCR, yet TCRdb's version contains in-frame clones alone and is incomplete. The profile shows over 200,000 clones, about 81% of them singletons. The source material was PBMCs. These receptors were collected from a man aged 40-55 years in good health and CMV-seropositive.

This clone was detected a few times. V and J are TRBV2 and TRBJ1-1; 11 bases agree with TRBD1. The length of the CDR3 is 14 residues. Germline trimming cut 6 bases from V and 1 base from J; bases unmatched to any gene: 1. CDR1 is SNHLY, CDR2 FYNNEI, per germline. In DNA, the CDR3 is TGTGCCAGCAGGGGACAGGGGGGGAACACTGAAGCTTTCTTT. Translated, it gives CASRGQGGNTEAFF. Complete variable domain (other parts from reference TRBV2 and TRBJ1-1): EPEVTQTPSHQVTQMGQEVILRCVPISNHLYFYWYRQILGQKVEFLVSFYNNEISEKSEIFDDQFSVERPDGSNFTLKIRSTKLEDSAMYFCASRGQGGNTEAFFGQGTRLTVV.

This sequence joins TRBV27 and TRBJ2-1; 14 nucleotides match TRBD2. V shed 3 bases and J 7 bases; nucleotides not matched to a gene: 2. Germline CDR1 and CDR2: MNHEY and SMNVEV (reference sequence). This CDR3 contains 15 residues. The CDR3: CASSFGTSGGNEQFF. CDR3 bases: TGTGCCAGCAGTTTCGGGACTAGCGGGGGTAATGAGCAGTTCTTC.

Of note for this clone: This specimen includes other DNA sequences encoding the same CDR3. This chain links TRBV7-9 with TRBJ1-2; the D is unclear. The germline V and J ends were trimmed by 1 base and 0 bases, with 21 bases remaining between them. The germline gives CDR1 SEHNR, CDR2 FQNEAQ (reference sequence). The CDR3 is 19 residues long. Written as DNA, the CDR3 is TGTGCCAGCAGCTTAGTCAGGACGGACGTAAGGAGGACTAACTATGGCTACACCTTC. This sequence encodes CASSLVRTDVRRTNYGYTF.

The chain joins TRBV5-4 to TRBJ2-1; D not resolved. V was pared by 0 bases and J by 7 bases, with 11 bases between. The CDR3 covers 14 residues. Germline V lookup: CDR1 SGHNT, CDR2 YYREEE (reference sequence). The CDR3 DNA is TGTGCCAGCAGCTTGGTTTCCCCGAGGAATGAGCAGTTCTTC. It yields the protein CASSLVSPRNEQFF.

This clone appeared once. The chain links TRBV7-2 to TRBJ2-7, with a tentative D call TRBD2 (5 bases). V lost 7 bases and J 4 bases, leaving 17 bases between the germline ends. Germline CDR1 SGHTA, CDR2 FQGNSA. This CDR3 comprises 14 residues. CDR3: CASNVGVLGYEQYV. Written as DNA, the CDR3 is TGTGCCAGCAACGTCGGGGTTCTGGGGTACGAGCAGTACGTC.

The table lists this clone with a count of one. The chain links TRBV18 to TRBJ1-1, with D hard to call. CDR1 KGHSH and CDR2 LQKENI come from the germline V gene. This CDR3 has 15 amino acids. V lost 6 bases, J lost 1 base, and 15 bases lay in between. This CDR3 is CASSTGNIQNTEAFF. CDR3 nucleotide sequence: TGTGCCAGCTCTACCGGGAACATACAGAACACTGAAGCTTTCTTT.

This clone has only a few counts. The chain recombines TRBV29-1 with TRBJ1-1, with D unresolved. The V gene's germline CDR1 is SQVTM and CDR2 ANQGSEA. This CDR3 comprises 15 residues. Trimming cost V 3 bases and J 1 base, with 15 bases left between them. CDR3 amino acids: CSVERTRMSNTEAFF. The CDR3 DNA reads TGCAGCGTTGAGCGAACTCGCATGTCGAACACTGAAGCTTTCTTT.

The chain is built from TRBV5-8 and TRBJ2-3; 9 bases fit TRBD1. Germline V gene sequence: CDR1 SGHTS, CDR2 YDEGEE. The junction had 9 bases not matched to a gene; V was cut back by 4 bases and J by 6 bases. The CDR3 extends over 15 amino acids. The CDR3 nucleotides are TGTGCCAGCAGCCCGTGGGACAGGGCGAGGGATACGCAGTATTTT. Protein: CASSPWDRARDTQYF.

This chain links TRBV9 with TRBJ2-1; no clear D gene. The CDR3 length is 17 residues. The germline V gene has CDR1 SGDLS and CDR2 YYNGEE. Trimming took 2 bases from V and 0 from J, leaving 15 bases between them. The CDR3 DNA reads as TGTGCCAGCAGCGTTACAGTTGGCAGCAGCTCCTACAATGAGCAGTTCTTC. It codes for CASSVTVGSSSYNEQFF.

The chain combines TRBV5-1 with TRBJ1-1, with 7 positions matching TRBD1. V lost 4 bases, J lost 2 bases, and 11 bases stayed unmatched. CDR1 is SGHRS, CDR2 YFSETQ, per germline. CDR3 length: 16 amino acids. The CDR3 sequence: CASSLFPDRENTEAFF. The DNA of the CDR3 is TGCGCCAGCAGCCTTTTCCCAGACAGGGAAAACACTGAAGCTTTCTTT.

V gene TRBV28 combines with J gene TRBJ1-5, with 9 bases matching TRBD1. Trimming took 0 bases from V and 0 from J; bases not matched to a gene: 12. CDR1 MDHEN and CDR2 SYDVKM come from the germline V gene. CDR3 size: 20 residues. The DNA for the CDR3 is TGTGCCAGCAGTTTATGGGCCACAGGGGGCAAGCGGTTTAGCAATCAGCCCCAGCATTTT. Its translation is CASSLWATGGKRFSNQPQHF.

The CDR3 region is CATSRETGSYEQYF. In DNA, the CDR3 is TGTGCCACCAGCAGAGAGACAGGCTCCTACGAGCAGTACTTC. The J gene is TRBJ2-7, the V gene TRBV15; tentatively, D is TRBD1 (6 bases). The CDR3 length is 14 residues. V was shortened by 0 bases and J by 0 bases, with 6 bases between the two germline ends. Germline V gene lookup returns CDR1 LNHNV and CDR2 YYDKDF (reference sequence).

The chain combines TRBV7-8 with TRBJ2-5, with a weak D call TRBD1 (7 bases). This CDR3 has 13 amino acids. Germline V gene data show CDR1 as SGHVS and CDR2 as FQNEAQ. Trimming stripped 2 bases from V and 5 bases from J, with 9 bases between. The CDR3 DNA sequence: TGTGCCAGCAGCTTACCAGGGGGGGAGACCCAGTACTTC. This encodes CASSLPGGETQYF.

The chain uses TRBV2 and TRBJ1-2; TRBD1 agrees at 7 bases. After removal of 8 bases from V and 4 bases from J, the junction contained 10 bases not matched to a gene. This CDR3 contains 14 residues. Germline assignment: CDR1 SNHLY and CDR2 FYNNEI. The CDR3 sequence: CASGRQGSSYGYTF. In DNA, the CDR3 is TGTGCCAGCGGACGACAGGGCTCTTCCTATGGCTACACCTTC.

This clone was observed a few times. This chain uses TRBV6-1 with TRBJ1-5; D is ambiguous. V was pared by 5 bases and J by 2 bases, with 13 bases between. The germline gives CDR1 MNHNS, CDR2 SASEGT. The CDR3 is made up of 15 amino acids. CDR3 sequence reads: CASSSGGGGNQPQHF. CDR3 coding DNA: TGTGCCAGCAGTTCGGGTGGAGGTGGCAATCAGCCCCAGCATTTT.

This chain links TRBV15 with TRBJ2-1; tentatively, D is TRBD1 (6 bases). Germline CDR1 reads LNHNV; CDR2 reads YYDKDF (reference sequence). The CDR3 runs 13 residues. Trimming took off 5 bases at V and 5 bases at J, with 10 bases between the two ends. As DNA, the CDR3 is TGTGCCACCAGCTTTTACAGGGACAATGAGCAGTTCTTC. It yields the protein CATSFYRDNEQFF.

To note about this clone: The sample holds other DNA sequences that translate to the same CDR3. The chain has TRBV5-1 and TRBJ2-1; TRBD2 aligns across 8 bases. Trimming cost V 0 bases and J 0 bases; bases outside gene matches: 2. In germline, CDR1 is SGHRS, CDR2 YFSETQ. There are 16 residues in the CDR3. In DNA, the CDR3 is TGCGCCAGCAGCTTGGGCCTAGCGGGCTCCTACAATGAGCAGTTCTTC. As protein: CASSLGLAGSYNEQFF.

The gene calls are TRBV27 and TRBJ2-7, with D hard to call. V lost 5 bases and J lost 3, with 17 bases in between. From germline, CDR1 is MNHEY and CDR2 SMNVEV (reference sequence). The CDR3 contains 15 residues. CDR3 region: CASSRHQPVNYEQYF. CDR3 sequence (DNA): TGTGCCAGCAGTCGACATCAACCTGTCAACTACGAGCAGTACTTC.

The CDR3 sequence is CASSPPGTGGNIQYF. Written as DNA, the CDR3 is TGTGCCAGCAGCCCCCCAGGGACAGGGGGGAACATTCAGTACTTC. The chain uses TRBV11-2 and TRBJ2-4, with 11 bases fitting TRBD1. J gave up 7 bases and V 5 bases, and 7 bases lay outside the gene matches. CDR1 and CDR2 from the germline V gene are SGHAT and FQNNGV. CDR3 length equals 15 residues.

V and J are TRBV7-3 and TRBJ2-7, with 8 nucleotides matching TRBD2. CDR3 length: 14 amino acids. V was pared by 5 bases and J by 7 bases, with 10 bases of the junction left unmatched. Germline V gene sequence: CDR1 SGHTA, CDR2 FQGTGA. In nucleotides, the CDR3 is TGTGCCAGCAGCCTTGGAGCGGGAGCTCGAGAGCAGTACTTC. It specifies CASSLGAGAREQYF.

In its sample, this clone was seen a few times. The CDR3 spells CASSFVAGTNEKLFF. Here the CDR3 DNA reads TGTGCCAGCAGCTTTGTGGCGGGCACTAATGAAAAACTGTTTTTT. J is TRBJ1-4 and V is TRBV7-8; D is ambiguous. Trimming took off 3 bases at V and 2 bases at J, with 10 bases between the two ends. CDR1 and CDR2 (germline): SGHVS, FQNEAQ. The CDR3 has 15 residues.

V is TRBV2 and J is TRBJ1-6; the D gene is possibly TRBD1 (6 bases). Per the germline V gene, CDR1 is SNHLY and CDR2 is FYNNEI. The CDR3 length is 14 residues. The ends were cut back, 7 bases at V and 4 bases at J, with 11 bases in the middle. The CDR3 reads CASKRQGYNSPLHF. In nucleotides, the CDR3 is TGTGCCAGCAAAAGGCAGGGGTATAATTCACCCCTCCACTTT.